This TCR beta chain came from a study of cytomegalovirus exposure and HLA in healthy donors. Study context: The 95 million to 120 million unique TCR beta sequences, from about 179 million T cells, were found by an earlier analysis. In terms of ancestry, the Caucasian-associated cluster contained roughly 80% of the approximately 400 genotyped donors.

Trimming left V 4 bases short and J 7 bases short, with 11 bases between. Per the germline V gene, CDR1 is LNHNV and CDR2 is YYDKDF (reference sequence). This CDR3 is built from 13 residues. Study-wide findings and caveats: Analyses of presence and absence presupposed an approximately uniform sequencing depth across donors. Researchers reported in a later analysis that a missense DCLRE1C variant was tied to TCR beta V- and J-gene trimming.

In the case of this clone: Its antigen is currently unknown.

Primers for the PCR totalled 60 Vbeta and 13 Jbeta. Method: immunoSEQ multiplex PCR; TCRdb's copy keeps in-frame clones and lacks some. The sample lists 100,000 to 150,000 clones; 65% to 75% were seen once. This TCR came from a middle-aged man in good health and CMV-seropositive. This rearrangement joins TRBV15 to TRBJ2-1; unclear D gene. Material: PBMCs. CDR3 bases: TGTGCCACCAGCAAAGCCCTCCTTAATGAGCAGTTCTTC. This codes for CATSKALLNEQFF.